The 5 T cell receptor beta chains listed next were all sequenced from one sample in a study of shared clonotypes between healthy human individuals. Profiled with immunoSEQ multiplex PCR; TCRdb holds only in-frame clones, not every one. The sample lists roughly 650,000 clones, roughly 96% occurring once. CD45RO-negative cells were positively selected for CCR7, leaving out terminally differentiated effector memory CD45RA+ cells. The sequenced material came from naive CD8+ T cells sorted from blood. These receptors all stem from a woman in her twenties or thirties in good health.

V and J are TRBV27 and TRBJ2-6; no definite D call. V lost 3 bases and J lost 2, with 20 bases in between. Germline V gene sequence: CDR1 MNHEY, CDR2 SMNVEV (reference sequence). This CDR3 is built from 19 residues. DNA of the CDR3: TGTGCCAGCAGTTTTAGTCGACGGCAACAGTTGGCTGGGGCCAACGTCCTGACTTTC. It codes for CASSFSRRQQLAGANVLTF.

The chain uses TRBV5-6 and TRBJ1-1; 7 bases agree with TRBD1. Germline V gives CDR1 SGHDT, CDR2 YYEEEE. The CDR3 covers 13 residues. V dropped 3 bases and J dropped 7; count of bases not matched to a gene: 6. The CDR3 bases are TGTGCCAGCAGCTCGACAGGGTCGGATGAAGCTTTCTTT. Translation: CASSSTGSDEAFF.

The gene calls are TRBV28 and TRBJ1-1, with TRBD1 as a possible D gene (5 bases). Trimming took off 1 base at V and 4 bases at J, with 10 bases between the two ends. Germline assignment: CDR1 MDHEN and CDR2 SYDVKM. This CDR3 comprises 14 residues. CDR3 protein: CASSLSGGSTEAFF. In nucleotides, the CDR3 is TGTGCCAGCAGTTTATCGGGGGGGAGCACTGAAGCTTTCTTT.

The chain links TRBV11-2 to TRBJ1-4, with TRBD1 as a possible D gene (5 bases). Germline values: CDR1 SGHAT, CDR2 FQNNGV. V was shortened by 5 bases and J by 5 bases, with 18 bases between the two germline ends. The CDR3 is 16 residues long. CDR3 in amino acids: CASSDPGQGPNEKLFF. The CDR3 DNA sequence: TGTGCCAGCAGCGACCCCGGGCAGGGCCCGAATGAAAAACTGTTTTTT.

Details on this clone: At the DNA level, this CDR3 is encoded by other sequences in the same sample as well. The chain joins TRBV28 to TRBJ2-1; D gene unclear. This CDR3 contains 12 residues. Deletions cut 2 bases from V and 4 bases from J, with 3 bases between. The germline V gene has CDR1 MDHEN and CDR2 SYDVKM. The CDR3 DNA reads TGTGCCAGCAGTTTAGGGTACAATGAGCAGTTCTTC. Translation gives CASSLGYNEQFF.